This T cell receptor beta chain was identified during a study of blood T cell repertoires in COVID-19. Across the study: From T cells, B-cell-depleted T cells, or PBMCs came the material, which was cDNA or gDNA.

From germline, CDR1 is SGHTA and CDR2 FQGTGA. There are 14 residues in the CDR3. The V and J ends lost 4 bases and 9 bases, in that order; junction bases with no gene match: 8. In the authors' workflow: Reference gene primer amplification yielded estimated nucleated cell counts. Assay used: immunoSEQ multiplex PCR; TCRdb lists only in-frame clones, some missing. Clone size and the V and J calls come from that table; the DNA yielded D and trimming. The sample holds 150,000 to 200,000 clones, more than 65% seen once. This sequence was found in a woman of 80 years or more with active or convalescent COVID-19. The sample was peripheral blood. The chain recombines TRBV7-3 with TRBJ2-3, with 9 positions matching TRBD2. The CDR3 region has the DNA TGTGCCAGCAGCTCGCGGGAGGGCCCTGGAACGCAGTATTTT. It yields the protein CASSSREGPGTQYF.